This TCR beta chain was profiled in a study of Graves' ophthalmopathy and Graves' hyperthyroidism. RNA served as the template for amplifying TCR beta CDR3 regions. Second-round multiplex PCR came after first-round RT-PCR with HTBI primers. A single record per CDR3 protein comes from TCRdb applying MiXCR to the multiplex PCR reads. This sample has about 400,000 distinct CDR3 sequences, with about 17% found just once. In its sample, this clonotype was seen many times. Ophthalmopathy in the donors was of moderate-to-severe activity, with CAS ≥3, NOSPECS ≥4 and duration under 3 months. The evidence that diagnosis relied on was clinical symptoms, serum thyroxine, TRAb, thyroid ultrasound and orbital computed tomography. The sample consisted of peripheral blood. The TCR comes from a woman aged 18-29 years with Graves' ophthalmopathy.

CDR3 residues: CSAREPIHSGANVLTF. The CDR3 DNA sequence: TGCAGTGCTAGGGAGCCAATCCACTCTGGGGCCAACGTCCTGACTTTC. The chain recombines TRBV20-1 with TRBJ2-6; D gene uncertain. Germline V gene sequence: CDR1 DFQATT, CDR2 SNEGSKA (reference sequence). The CDR3 contains 16 residues. The germline V and J ends were trimmed by 3 bases and 0 bases, with 12 bases remaining between them.